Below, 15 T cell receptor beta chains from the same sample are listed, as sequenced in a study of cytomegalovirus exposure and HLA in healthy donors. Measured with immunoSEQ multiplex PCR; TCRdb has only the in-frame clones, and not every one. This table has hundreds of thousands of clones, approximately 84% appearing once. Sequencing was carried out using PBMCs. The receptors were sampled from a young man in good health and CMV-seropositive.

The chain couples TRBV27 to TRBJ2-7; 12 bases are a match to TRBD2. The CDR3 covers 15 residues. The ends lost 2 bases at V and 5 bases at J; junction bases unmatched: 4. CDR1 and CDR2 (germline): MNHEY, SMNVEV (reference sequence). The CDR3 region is CASSLKTSGSHEQYF. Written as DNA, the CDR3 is TGTGCCAGCAGTTTAAAGACTAGCGGGAGCCACGAGCAGTACTTC.

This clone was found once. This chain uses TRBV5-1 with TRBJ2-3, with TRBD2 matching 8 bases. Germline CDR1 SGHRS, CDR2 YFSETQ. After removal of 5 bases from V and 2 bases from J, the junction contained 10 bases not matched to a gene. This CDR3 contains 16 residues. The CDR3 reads CASRGGPAGVTDTQYF. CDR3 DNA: TGCGCCAGCAGGGGGGGGCCAGCGGGAGTCACAGATACGCAGTATTTT.

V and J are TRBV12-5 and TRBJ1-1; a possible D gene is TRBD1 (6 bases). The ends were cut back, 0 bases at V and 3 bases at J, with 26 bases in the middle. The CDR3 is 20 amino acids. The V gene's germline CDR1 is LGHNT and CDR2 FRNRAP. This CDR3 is CASGLVGGGAPAGRDTEAFF. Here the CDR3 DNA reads TGTGCTAGTGGTTTGGTTGGGGGCGGGGCCCCCGCGGGTAGGGACACTGAAGCTTTCTTT.

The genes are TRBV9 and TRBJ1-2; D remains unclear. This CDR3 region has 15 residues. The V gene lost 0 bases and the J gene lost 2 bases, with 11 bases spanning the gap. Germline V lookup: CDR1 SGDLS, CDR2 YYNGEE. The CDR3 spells CASSVVADSNYGYTF. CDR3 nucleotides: TGTGCCAGCAGCGTAGTGGCCGACTCAAACTATGGCTACACCTTC.

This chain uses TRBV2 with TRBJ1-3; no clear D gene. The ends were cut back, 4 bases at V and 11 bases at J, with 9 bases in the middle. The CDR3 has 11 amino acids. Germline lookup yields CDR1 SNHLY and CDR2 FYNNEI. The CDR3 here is CASSGPGPIYF. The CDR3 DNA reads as TGTGCCAGCAGTGGTCCAGGCCCCATATATTTT.

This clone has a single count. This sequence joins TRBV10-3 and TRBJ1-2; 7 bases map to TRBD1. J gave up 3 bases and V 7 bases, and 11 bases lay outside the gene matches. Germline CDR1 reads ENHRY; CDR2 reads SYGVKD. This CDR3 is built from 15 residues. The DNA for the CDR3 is TGTGCCATCACGGGAAAGACAGGGCCTCACTATGGCTACACCTTC. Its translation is CAITGKTGPHYGYTF.

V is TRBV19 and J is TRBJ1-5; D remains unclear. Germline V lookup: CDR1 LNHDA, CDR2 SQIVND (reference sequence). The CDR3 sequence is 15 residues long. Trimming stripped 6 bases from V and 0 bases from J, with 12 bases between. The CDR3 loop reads CASSGEGYSNQPQHF. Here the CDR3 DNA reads TGTGCCAGTAGCGGAGAGGGTTATAGCAATCAGCCCCAGCATTTT.

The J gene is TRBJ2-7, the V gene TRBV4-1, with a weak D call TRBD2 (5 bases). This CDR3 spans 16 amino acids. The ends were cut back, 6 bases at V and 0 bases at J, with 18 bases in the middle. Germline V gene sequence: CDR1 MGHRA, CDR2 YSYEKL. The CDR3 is CASSGQTRGGSYEQYF. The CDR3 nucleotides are TGCGCCAGCAGTGGGCAGACTCGTGGAGGCTCCTACGAGCAGTACTTC.

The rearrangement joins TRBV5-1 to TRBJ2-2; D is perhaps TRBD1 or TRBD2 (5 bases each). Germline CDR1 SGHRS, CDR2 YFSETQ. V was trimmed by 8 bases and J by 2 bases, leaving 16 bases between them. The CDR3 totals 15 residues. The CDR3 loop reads CASLPGPINTGELFF. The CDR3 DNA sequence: TGCGCCAGTCTACCGGGACCCATTAACACCGGGGAGCTGTTTTTT.

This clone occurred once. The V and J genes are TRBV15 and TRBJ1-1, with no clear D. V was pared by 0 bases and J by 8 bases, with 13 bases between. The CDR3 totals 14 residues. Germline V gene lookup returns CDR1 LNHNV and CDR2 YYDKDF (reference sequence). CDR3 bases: TGTGCCACCAGCAGAGACTTTGAGACAACCGAAGCTTTCTTT. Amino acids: CATSRDFETTEAFF.

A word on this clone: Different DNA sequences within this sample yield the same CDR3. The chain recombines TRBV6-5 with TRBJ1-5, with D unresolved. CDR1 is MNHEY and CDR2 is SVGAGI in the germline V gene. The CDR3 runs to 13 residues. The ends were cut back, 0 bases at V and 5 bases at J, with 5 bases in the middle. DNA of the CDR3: TGTGCCAGCAGTTACTCGCGTGATCAGCCCCAGCATTTT. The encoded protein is CASSYSRDQPQHF.

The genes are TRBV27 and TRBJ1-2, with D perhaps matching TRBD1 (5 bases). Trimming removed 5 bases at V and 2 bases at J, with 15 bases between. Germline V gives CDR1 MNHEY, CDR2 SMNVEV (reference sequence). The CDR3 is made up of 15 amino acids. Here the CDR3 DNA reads TGTGCCAGCAGTCCCCGGGGCCCGAGGAACTATGGCTACACCTTC. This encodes CASSPRGPRNYGYTF.

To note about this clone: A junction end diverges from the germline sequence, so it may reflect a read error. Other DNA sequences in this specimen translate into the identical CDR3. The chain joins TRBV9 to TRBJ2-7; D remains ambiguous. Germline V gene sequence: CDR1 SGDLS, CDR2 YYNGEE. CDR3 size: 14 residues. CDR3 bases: TGTGCCAGCAGCGTAGTTCCCAGCTCCTACGAGCAGTATTTC. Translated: CASSVVPSSYEQYF. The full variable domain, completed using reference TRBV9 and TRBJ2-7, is DSGVTQTPKHLITATGQRVTLRCSPRSGDLSVYWYQQSLDQGLQFLIQYYNGEERAKGNILERFSAQQFPDLHSELNLSSLELGDSALYFCASSVVPSSYEQYFGPGTRLTVT.

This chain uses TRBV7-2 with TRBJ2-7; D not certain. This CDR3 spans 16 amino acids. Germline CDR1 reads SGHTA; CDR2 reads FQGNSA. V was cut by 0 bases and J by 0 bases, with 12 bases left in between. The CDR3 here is CASSLALTMSSYEQYF. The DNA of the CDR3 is TGTGCCAGCAGCTTAGCGTTGACAATGAGCTCCTACGAGCAGTACTTC.

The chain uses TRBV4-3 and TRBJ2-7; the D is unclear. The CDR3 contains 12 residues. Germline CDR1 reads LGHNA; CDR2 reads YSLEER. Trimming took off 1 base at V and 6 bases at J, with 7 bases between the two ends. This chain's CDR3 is CASSQGGSEQYF. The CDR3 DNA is TGCGCCAGCAGCCAAGGGGGATCCGAGCAGTACTTC.